These 23 T cell receptor beta chains came from one sample sequenced in a study of blood T cell repertoires in COVID-19. Clones were read by immunoSEQ multiplex PCR, and TCRdb kept only the in-frame ones, dropping some. The data show roughly 250,000 clones, with less than 85% seen just once and more than 4.5% held by the top ten. The sample was peripheral blood. Every receptor here comes from a woman aged 80 or over with active or convalescent COVID-19.

V is TRBV19 and J is TRBJ2-3; tentative D call: TRBD1 (5 bases). This CDR3 spans 13 amino acids. Germline CDR1 LNHDA, CDR2 SQIVND (reference sequence). The V gene lost 10 bases and the J gene lost 6 bases, with 17 bases spanning the gap. CDR3 nucleotide sequence: TGTGCCACTGCTTTGGGGCTGGCGGATACGCAGTATTTT. It specifies CATALGLADTQYF.

The chain is built from TRBV19 and TRBJ2-3; 7 positions match TRBD2. In germline, CDR1 is LNHDA, CDR2 SQIVND (reference sequence). The CDR3 extends over 15 amino acids. The ends lost 5 bases at V and 1 base at J; junction bases unmatched: 6. This CDR3 reads CASSFGGIGTDTQYF. The CDR3, as DNA: TGTGCCAGTAGTTTCGGGGGGATTGGCACAGATACGCAGTATTTT.

The genes are TRBV5-1 and TRBJ1-4; 8 positions match TRBD1. CDR3 length equals 12 residues. Per the germline V gene, CDR1 is SGHRS and CDR2 is YFSETQ. The junction had 5 bases not matched to a gene; V was cut back by 2 bases and J by 14 bases. DNA of the CDR3: TGCGCCAGCAGCTTCGGGACAGGCGACCTGTTTTTT. Encoded protein: CASSFGTGDLFF.

The chain joins TRBV5-1 to TRBJ1-6; weak D call: TRBD1 (5 bases). This CDR3 spans 16 amino acids. Trimming shortened V by 4 bases and J by 0 bases, and 11 bases separated the two germline ends. Germline lookup yields CDR1 SGHRS and CDR2 YFSETQ. For the CDR3, the DNA is TGCGCCAGCAGCACGCGACAGAGCTCCTATAATTCACCCCTCCACTTT. Translation: CASSTRQSSYNSPLHF.

The V and J genes are TRBV5-1 and TRBJ2-1; D remains ambiguous. With 0 bases removed from V and 3 bases from J, the gap between germline ends came to 4 bases. Germline V CDR1 and CDR2: SGHRS, YFSETQ. The CDR3 is 13 amino acids. Here the CDR3 DNA reads TGCGCCAGCAGCTTGGGCTACTACAATGAGCAGTTCTTC. This translates into CASSLGYYNEQFF.

The rearrangement joins TRBV24-1 to TRBJ2-5; the match to TRBD2 covers 10 bases. CDR1 and CDR2 (germline): KGHDR, SFDVKD. This CDR3 spans 15 amino acids. Trimming cost V 4 bases and J 5 bases; bases outside gene matches: 6. CDR3 DNA sequence: TGTGCCACCAGTGACCCGAGCGGGAGGGGTGAGACCCAGTACTTC. Protein product: CATSDPSGRGETQYF.

This chain joins TRBV7-2 and TRBJ2-2, with D unresolved. The CDR3 sequence is 13 residues long. V lost 5 bases and J lost 6, with 10 bases in between. Germline-derived CDR1 and CDR2 are SGHTA and FQGNSA. The CDR3 coding sequence is TGTGCCAGCAGCCCCATAGTGGCCGGGGAGCTGTTTTTT. It codes for CASSPIVAGELFF.

This clone was picked up a small number of times. The V gene is TRBV3-1 (or the pseudogene TRBV3-2), the J gene TRBJ1-2, with D possibly TRBD1 on 5 matching bases. V lost 2 bases and J 4 bases, leaving 17 bases between the germline ends. Germline CDR1 is LGHDT and CDR2 is YNNKEL (reference sequence). The CDR3 spans 16 residues. This chain's CDR3 is CASSQLPAGPLYGYTF. The CDR3 DNA follows: TGTGCCAGCAGCCAATTGCCCGCAGGGCCCCTCTATGGCTACACCTTC.

The genes are TRBV28 and TRBJ1-6, with 11 bases that match TRBD1. Per germline, CDR1 MDHEN and CDR2 SYDVKM. CDR3 length: 13 amino acids. The trim removed 10 bases at V and 9 bases at J, leaving 5 bases unmatched. Here the CDR3 reads CATTGQGASPLHF. The CDR3 region has the DNA TGTGCCACCACTGGACAGGGGGCTTCACCCCTCCACTTT.

This chain links TRBV3-1 (or the pseudogene TRBV3-2) with TRBJ2-5; D is unresolved. Trimming cost V 0 bases and J 5 bases, with 4 bases left between them. Germline V gene sequence: CDR1 LGHDT, CDR2 YNNKEL (reference sequence). CDR3 length: 12 amino acids. In nucleotides, the CDR3 is TGTGCCAGCAGCCAAGATCGGGAGACCCAGTACTTC. Its translation is CASSQDRETQYF.

This chain uses TRBV10-3 with TRBJ2-5; possibly TRBD1 for D (6 bases). V shed 4 bases and J shed 5 bases, with 11 bases lying between them. CDR3 size: 13 residues. Germline V gene lookup returns CDR1 ENHRY and CDR2 SYGVKD. CDR3 residues: CAISGTVQETQYF. CDR3 nucleotides: TGTGCCATCAGTGGGACAGTCCAGGAGACCCAGTACTTC.

This clone has only a few counts. V and J are TRBV7-6 and TRBJ1-2, with D perhaps matching TRBD1 (5 bases). The CDR3 length is 14 residues. CDR1 and CDR2 (germline): SGHVS, FNYEAQ. V shed 1 base and J shed 6 bases, with 12 bases lying between them. This CDR3 reads CASSLGAGIDGYTF. For the CDR3, the DNA is TGTGCCAGCAGCTTAGGTGCAGGGATTGATGGCTACACCTTC.

The gene calls are TRBV28 and TRBJ1-5; no definite D call. The V and J ends lost 5 bases and 6 bases respectively, with 5 bases between them. There are 11 residues in the CDR3. The germline gives CDR1 MDHEN, CDR2 SYDVKM. CDR3 DNA: TGTGCCAGCAGTAGTAGTCAGCCCCAGCATTTT. It encodes CASSSSQPQHF. Supplemented by reference TRBV28 and TRBJ1-5, the full variable domain reads DVKVTQSSRYLVKRTGEKVFLECVQDMDHENMFWYRQDPGLGLRLIYFSYDVKMKEKGDIPEGYSVSREKKERFSLILESASTNQTSMYLCASSSSQPQHFGDGTRLSIL.

The chain recombines TRBV28 with TRBJ2-7, with 12 positions matching TRBD2. Germline lookup yields CDR1 MDHEN and CDR2 SYDVKM. The CDR3 is 17 residues long. The ends lost 4 bases at V and 0 bases at J; junction bases unmatched: 7. The CDR3 reads CASSSGLAGPDSYEQYF. The CDR3 DNA follows: TGTGCCAGCAGTTCCGGACTAGCGGGACCCGACTCCTACGAGCAGTACTTC.

V gene TRBV19 combines with J gene TRBJ2-2, with a weak D call TRBD1 (5 bases). The CDR3 is 12 residues long. In germline, CDR1 is LNHDA, CDR2 SQIVND (reference sequence). Deletions cut 1 base from V and 11 bases from J, with 8 bases between. CDR3 coding DNA: TGTGCCAGTAGTATAGGGCAGGGAGAGCTGTTTTTT. Encoded protein: CASSIGQGELFF.

Notes on this clone: A much bigger clone sits one base away, suggesting this may be a read error. The chain carries TRBV5-5 and TRBJ2-2, with a tentative D call TRBD1 (6 bases). Germline V gene sequence: CDR1 SGHKS, CDR2 YYEKEE (reference sequence). This CDR3 is built from 14 residues. V was shortened by 3 bases and J by 1 base, with 7 bases between the two germline ends. This CDR3 reads CASSSDRNTGELFF. The CDR3 nucleotides read TGTGCCAGCAGCTCGGACAGGAACACCGGGGAGCTGTTTTTT. The full variable domain, with the rest looked up from reference TRBV5-5 and TRBJ2-2, is DAGVTQSPTHLIKTRGQQVTLRCSPISGHKSVSWYQQVLGQGPQFIFQYYEKEERGRGNFPDRFSARQFPNYSSELNVNALLLGDSALYLCASSSDRNTGELFFGEGSRLTVL.

This rearrangement joins TRBV7-2 to TRBJ1-6; D perhaps matches TRBD1 (5 bases). Germline V lookup: CDR1 SGHTA, CDR2 FQGNSA. This CDR3 spans 15 amino acids. The germline V and J ends were trimmed by 3 bases and 10 bases, with 16 bases remaining between them. CDR3 sequence (DNA): TGTGCCAGCAGCTTTGACGTTTGGGGGGGATCACCCCTCCACTTT. This sequence encodes CASSFDVWGGSPLHF.

This chain joins TRBV29-1 and TRBJ2-7; possible D gene TRBD1, 6 bases. The CDR3 contains 16 residues. V was trimmed by 6 bases and J by 3 bases, leaving 24 bases between them. Germline V gene lookup returns CDR1 SQVTM and CDR2 ANQGSEA. The CDR3 DNA sequence: TGCAGCGTAGTCCCAACGGTACAGGGTGAACTCTACGAGCAGTACTTC. Translated: CSVVPTVQGELYEQYF.

The rearrangement links TRBV5-4 to TRBJ2-1; perhaps TRBD2 as D (7 bases). V lost 2 bases and J lost 5, with 14 bases in between. The CDR3 contains 15 residues. The V gene's germline CDR1 is SGHNT and CDR2 YYREEE (reference sequence). The CDR3 DNA reads TGTGCCAGCAGCTTAGTGGGAGGGGGGCACAATGAGCAGTTCTTC. Translating it yields CASSLVGGGHNEQFF. Using reference TRBV5-4 and TRBJ2-1 for the parts outside the CDR3, the full variable domain is ETGVTQSPTHLIKTRGQQVTLRCSSQSGHNTVSWYQQALGQGPQFIFQYYREEENGRGNFPPRFSGLQFPNYSSELNVNALELDDSALYLCASSLVGGGHNEQFFGPGTRLTVL.

The genes are TRBV2 and TRBJ1-4, with no clear D. The CDR3 contains 14 residues. Germline lookup yields CDR1 SNHLY and CDR2 FYNNEI. V lost 0 bases, J lost 11 bases, and 13 bases lay in between. The CDR3 nucleotides are TGTGCCAGCAGTGAAGCGCTCCTTGGACTCAAACTGTTTTTT. Protein: CASSEALLGLKLFF.

This clone was detected only a few times. The chain has TRBV5-1 and TRBJ1-1; maybe TRBD1 (6 bases). Trimming removed 0 bases at V and 2 bases at J, with 8 bases between. The germline CDR1 and CDR2 sequences are SGHRS and YFSETQ. This CDR3 spans 14 amino acids. The CDR3 DNA reads as TGCGCCAGCAGCTTGGGGGGGCTAAACACTGAAGCTTTCTTT. Residues: CASSLGGLNTEAFF.

This chain connects TRBV30 to TRBJ1-5; TRBD1 matches at 10 bases. The CDR3 runs 17 residues. J lost 5 bases, V lost 1 base, and 11 bases had no gene match. CDR1 is GTSNPN and CDR2 is SVGIG in the germline V gene (reference sequence). Here the CDR3 reads CAWSATEYGTGDQPQHF. In DNA form, the CDR3 reads TGTGCCTGGAGTGCAACTGAATACGGGACAGGGGATCAGCCCCAGCATTTT.

The genes are TRBV5-1 and TRBJ2-7, with a weak D call TRBD2 (5 bases). From germline, CDR1 is SGHRS and CDR2 YFSETQ. The CDR3 is 16 amino acids. V was shortened by 1 base and J by 2 bases, with 16 bases between the two germline ends. CDR3 sequence reads: CASSLSRLSEAYEQYF. The CDR3 coding sequence is TGCGCCAGCAGCTTGAGTAGGCTATCGGAGGCCTACGAGCAGTACTTC.